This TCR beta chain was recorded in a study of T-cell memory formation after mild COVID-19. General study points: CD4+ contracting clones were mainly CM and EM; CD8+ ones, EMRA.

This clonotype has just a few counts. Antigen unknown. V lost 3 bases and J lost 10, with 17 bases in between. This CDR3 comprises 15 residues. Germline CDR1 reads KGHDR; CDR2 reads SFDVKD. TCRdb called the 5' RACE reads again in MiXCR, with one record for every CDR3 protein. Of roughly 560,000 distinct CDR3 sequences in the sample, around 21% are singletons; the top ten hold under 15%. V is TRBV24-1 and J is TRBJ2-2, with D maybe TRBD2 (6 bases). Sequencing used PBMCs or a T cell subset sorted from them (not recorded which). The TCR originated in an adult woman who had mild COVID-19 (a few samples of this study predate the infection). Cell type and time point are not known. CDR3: CATSDKGTPITELFF. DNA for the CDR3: TGTGCCACCAGTGATAAAGGGACTCCTATTACGGAGCTGTTTTTT.